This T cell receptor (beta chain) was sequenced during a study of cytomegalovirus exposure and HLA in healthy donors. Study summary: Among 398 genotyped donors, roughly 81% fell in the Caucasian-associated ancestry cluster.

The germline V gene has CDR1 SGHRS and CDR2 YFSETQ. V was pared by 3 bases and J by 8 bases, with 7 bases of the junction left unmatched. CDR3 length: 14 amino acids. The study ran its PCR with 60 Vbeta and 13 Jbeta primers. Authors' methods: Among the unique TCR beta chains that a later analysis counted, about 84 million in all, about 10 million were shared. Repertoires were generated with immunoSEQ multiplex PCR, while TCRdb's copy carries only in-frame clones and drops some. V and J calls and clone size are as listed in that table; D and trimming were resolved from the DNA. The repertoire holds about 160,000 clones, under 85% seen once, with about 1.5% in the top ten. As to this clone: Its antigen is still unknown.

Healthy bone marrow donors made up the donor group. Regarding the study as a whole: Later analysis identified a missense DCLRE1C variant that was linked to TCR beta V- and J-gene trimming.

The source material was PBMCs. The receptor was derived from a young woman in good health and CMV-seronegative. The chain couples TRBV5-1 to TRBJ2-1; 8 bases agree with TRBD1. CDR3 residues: CASSSQGALDEQFF. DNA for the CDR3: TGCGCCAGCAGCTCCCAGGGGGCACTGGATGAGCAGTTCTTC.